This TCR beta chain was sequenced in a study of post-analysis software for immune sequencing data. For the study at large: In terms of disease course, relapsing-remitting, secondary progressive and progressive-relapsing multiple sclerosis were included. Study-wide points: TRBV segments more frequent in patients than in controls numbered roughly 5 and included TRBV5-6, TRBV5-1 and TRBV20-1. The authors found that F measure strongly co-clustered same-batch samples.

With regard to this clonotype: No antigen is known for it.

Unique-molecular-identifier-tagged TCR beta cDNA libraries were used. TCRdb recomputed calls from the PCR reads with MiXCR, one row per CDR3 protein. The sample lists about 430,000 distinct CDR3 sequences, less than 40% occurring once. Trimming cost V 4 bases and J 8 bases; bases outside gene matches: 5. CDR1 is SGHRS and CDR2 is YFSETQ in the germline V gene. This CDR3 contains 14 residues. Material: blood. The sequence was collected from a girl aged 2-10 years with multiple sclerosis. The rearrangement uses TRBV5-1 and TRBJ2-5; 13 bases are shared with TRBD2. CDR3 in DNA: TGCGCCAGCAGCACCTGGACTAGCGGGAGTACCCAGTACTTC. This codes for CASSTWTSGSTQYF.